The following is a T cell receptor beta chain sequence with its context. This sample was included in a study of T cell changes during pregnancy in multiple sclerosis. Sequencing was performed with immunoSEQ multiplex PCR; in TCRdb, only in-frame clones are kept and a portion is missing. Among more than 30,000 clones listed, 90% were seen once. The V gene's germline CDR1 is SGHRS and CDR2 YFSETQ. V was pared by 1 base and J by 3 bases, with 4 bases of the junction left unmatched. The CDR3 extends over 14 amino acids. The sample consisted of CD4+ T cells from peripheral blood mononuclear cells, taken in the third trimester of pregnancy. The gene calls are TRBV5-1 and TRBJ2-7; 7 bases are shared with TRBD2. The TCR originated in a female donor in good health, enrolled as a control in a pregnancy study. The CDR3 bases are TGCGCCAGCAGCTTGTTGCGGGGGAGCTACGAGCAGTACTTC. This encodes CASSLLRGSYEQYF.